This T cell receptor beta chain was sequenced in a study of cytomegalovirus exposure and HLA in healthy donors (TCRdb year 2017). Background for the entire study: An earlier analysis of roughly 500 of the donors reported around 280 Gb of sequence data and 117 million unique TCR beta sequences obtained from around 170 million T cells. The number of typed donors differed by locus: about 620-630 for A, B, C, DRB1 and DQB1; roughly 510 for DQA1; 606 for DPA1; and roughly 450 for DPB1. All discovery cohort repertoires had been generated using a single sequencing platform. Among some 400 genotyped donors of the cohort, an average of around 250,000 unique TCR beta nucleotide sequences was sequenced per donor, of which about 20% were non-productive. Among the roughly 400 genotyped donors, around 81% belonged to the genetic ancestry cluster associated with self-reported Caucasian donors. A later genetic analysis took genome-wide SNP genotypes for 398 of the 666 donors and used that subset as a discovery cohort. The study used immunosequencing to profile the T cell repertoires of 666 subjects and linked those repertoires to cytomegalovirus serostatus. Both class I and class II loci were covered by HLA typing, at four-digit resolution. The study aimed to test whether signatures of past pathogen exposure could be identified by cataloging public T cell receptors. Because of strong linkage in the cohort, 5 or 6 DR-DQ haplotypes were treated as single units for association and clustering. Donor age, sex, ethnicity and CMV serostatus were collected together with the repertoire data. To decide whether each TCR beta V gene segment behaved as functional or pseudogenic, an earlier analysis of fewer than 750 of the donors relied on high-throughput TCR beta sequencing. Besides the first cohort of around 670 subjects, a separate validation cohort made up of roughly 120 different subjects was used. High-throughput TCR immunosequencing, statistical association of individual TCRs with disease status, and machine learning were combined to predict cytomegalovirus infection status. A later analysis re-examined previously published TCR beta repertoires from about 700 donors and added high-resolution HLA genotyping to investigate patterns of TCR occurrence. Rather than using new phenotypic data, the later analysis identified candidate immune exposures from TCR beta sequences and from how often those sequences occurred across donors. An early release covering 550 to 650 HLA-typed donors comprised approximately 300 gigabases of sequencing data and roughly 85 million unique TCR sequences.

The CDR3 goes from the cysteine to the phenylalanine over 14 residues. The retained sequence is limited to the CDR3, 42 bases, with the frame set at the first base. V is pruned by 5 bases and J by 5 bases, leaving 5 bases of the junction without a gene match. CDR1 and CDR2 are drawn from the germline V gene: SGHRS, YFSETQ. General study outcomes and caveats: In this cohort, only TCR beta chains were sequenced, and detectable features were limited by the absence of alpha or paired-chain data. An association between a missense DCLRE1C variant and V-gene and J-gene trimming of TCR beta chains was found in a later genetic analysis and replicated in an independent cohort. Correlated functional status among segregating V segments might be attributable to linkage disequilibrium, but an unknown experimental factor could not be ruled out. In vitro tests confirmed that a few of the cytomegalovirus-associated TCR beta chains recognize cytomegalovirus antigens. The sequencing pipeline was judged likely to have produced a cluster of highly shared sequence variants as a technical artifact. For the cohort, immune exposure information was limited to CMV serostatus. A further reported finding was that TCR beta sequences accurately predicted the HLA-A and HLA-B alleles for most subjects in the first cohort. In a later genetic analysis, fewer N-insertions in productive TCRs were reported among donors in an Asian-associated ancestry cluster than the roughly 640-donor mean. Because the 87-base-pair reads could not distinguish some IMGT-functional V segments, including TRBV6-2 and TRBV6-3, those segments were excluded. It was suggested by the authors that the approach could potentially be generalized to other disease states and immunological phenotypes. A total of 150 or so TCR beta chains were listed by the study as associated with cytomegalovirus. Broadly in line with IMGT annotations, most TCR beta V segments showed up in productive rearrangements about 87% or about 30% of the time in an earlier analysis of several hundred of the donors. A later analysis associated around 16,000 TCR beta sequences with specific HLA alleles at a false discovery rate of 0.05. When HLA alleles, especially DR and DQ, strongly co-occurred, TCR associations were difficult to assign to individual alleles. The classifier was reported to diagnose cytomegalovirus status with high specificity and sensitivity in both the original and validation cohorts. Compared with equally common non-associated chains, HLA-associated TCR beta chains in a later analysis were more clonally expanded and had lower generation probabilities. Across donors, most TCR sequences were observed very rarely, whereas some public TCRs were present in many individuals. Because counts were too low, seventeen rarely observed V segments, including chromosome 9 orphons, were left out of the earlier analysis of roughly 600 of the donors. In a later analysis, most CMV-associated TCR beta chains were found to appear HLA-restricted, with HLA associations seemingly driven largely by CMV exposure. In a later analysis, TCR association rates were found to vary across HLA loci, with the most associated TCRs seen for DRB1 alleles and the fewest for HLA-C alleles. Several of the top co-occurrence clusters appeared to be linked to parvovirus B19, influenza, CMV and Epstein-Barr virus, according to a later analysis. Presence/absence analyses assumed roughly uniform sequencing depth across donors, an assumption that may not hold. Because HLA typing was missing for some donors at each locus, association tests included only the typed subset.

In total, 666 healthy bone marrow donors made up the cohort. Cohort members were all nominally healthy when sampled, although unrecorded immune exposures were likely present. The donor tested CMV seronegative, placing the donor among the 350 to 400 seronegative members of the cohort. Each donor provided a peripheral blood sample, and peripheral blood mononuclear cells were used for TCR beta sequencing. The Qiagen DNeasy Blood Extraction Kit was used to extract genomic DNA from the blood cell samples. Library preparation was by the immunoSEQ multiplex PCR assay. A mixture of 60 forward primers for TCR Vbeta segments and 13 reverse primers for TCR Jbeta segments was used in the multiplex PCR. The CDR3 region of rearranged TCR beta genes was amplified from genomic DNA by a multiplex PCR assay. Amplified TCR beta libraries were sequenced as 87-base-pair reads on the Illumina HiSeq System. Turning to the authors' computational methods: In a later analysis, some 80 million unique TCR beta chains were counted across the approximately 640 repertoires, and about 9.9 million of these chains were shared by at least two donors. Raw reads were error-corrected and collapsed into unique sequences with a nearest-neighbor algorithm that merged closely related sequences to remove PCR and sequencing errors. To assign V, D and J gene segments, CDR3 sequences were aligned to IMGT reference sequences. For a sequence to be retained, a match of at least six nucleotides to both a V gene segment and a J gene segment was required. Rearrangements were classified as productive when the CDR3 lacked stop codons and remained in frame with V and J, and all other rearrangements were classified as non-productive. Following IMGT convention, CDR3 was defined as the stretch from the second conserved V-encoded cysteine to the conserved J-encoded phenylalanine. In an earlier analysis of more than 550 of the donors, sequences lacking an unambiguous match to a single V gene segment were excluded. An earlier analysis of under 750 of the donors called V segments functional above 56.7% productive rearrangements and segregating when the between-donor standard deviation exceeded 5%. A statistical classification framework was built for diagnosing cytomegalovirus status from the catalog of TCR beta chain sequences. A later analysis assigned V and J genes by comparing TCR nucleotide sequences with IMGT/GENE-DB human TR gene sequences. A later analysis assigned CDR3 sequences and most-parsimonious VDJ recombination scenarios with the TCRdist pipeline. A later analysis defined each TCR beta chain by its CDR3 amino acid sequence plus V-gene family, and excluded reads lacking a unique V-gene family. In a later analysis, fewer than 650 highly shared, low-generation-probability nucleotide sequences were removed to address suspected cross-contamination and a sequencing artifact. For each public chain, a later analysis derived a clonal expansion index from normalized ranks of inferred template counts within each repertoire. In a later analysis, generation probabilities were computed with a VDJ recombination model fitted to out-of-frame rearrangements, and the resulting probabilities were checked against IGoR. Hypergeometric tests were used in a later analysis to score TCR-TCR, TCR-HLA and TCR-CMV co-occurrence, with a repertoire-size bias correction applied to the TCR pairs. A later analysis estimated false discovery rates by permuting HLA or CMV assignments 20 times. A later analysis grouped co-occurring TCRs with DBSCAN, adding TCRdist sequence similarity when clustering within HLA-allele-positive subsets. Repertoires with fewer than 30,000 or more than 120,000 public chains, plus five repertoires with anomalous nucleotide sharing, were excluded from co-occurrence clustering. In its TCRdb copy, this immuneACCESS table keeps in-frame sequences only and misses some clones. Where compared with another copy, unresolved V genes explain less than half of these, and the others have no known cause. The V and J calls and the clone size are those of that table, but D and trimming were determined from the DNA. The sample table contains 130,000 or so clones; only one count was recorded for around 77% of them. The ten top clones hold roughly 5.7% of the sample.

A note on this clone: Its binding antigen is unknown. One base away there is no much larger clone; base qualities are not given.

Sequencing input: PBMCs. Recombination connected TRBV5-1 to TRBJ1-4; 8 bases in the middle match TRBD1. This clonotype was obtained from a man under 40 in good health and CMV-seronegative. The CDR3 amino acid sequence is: CASSHRDRNEKLFF. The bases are TGCGCCAGCAGTCACCGGGACAGGAATGAAAAACTGTTTTTT.